These T cell receptor beta chains were read from a single sample in a study of early T cells in non-severe SARS-CoV-2 infection. A single record per CDR3 protein comes from TCRdb applying MiXCR to the 5' RACE reads. The sample comprises 65,000 to 95,000 distinct CDR3 sequences, 7.5% to 10% of which are singletons, and nearly 5% rests with the top ten. Input material: whole blood. These receptors all stem from an adult who was a healthcare worker with PCR-confirmed SARS-CoV-2 infection or an uninfected control (not recorded which). Each CDR3 is given with its conserved first and last residue. Each record gives: CDR3 protein, CDR3 DNA, J gene, D gene, V gene, clone size. The D gene is left open where the match is weak. Where a row states a size, it is once, few, many or the class of an expanded clone; other rows omit it.

CDR3aa: CASRGLAGVSTDTQYF; CDR3nt: TGTGCCAGCAGGGGGCTAGCGGGGGTCAGCACAGATACGCAGTATTTT; j_gene: TRBJ2-3; d_gene: TRBD2; v_gene: TRBV6-5; abundance: -
CDR3aa: CASSVGGLLAGSYNEQFF; CDR3nt: TGTGCCAGCAGCGTTGGGGGACTACTAGCGGGGAGCTACAATGAGCAGTTCTTC; j_gene: TRBJ2-1; d_gene: TRBD2; v_gene: TRBV9; abundance: many
CDR3aa: CSARQGSTEAFF; CDR3nt: TGCAGTGCTAGACAGGGGAGCACTGAAGCTTTCTTT; j_gene: TRBJ1-1; d_gene: -; v_gene: TRBV20-1; abundance: many
CDR3aa: CASSPDSSTDTQYF; CDR3nt: TGTGCCAGCAGCCCGGACTCGAGCACAGATACGCAGTATTTT; j_gene: TRBJ2-3; d_gene: -; v_gene: TRBV7-3; abundance: -
CDR3aa: CASSQDPGKNTGELFF; CDR3nt: TGTGCCAGCAGCCAAGATCCCGGGAAGAACACCGGGGAGCTGTTTTTT; j_gene: TRBJ2-2; d_gene: -; v_gene: TRBV3-1; abundance: many
CDR3aa: CASSPGQRLPPLHF; CDR3nt: TGTGCCAGCAGTCCCGGACAGAGACTCCCACCCCTCCACTTT; j_gene: TRBJ1-6; d_gene: -; v_gene: TRBV12-3/TRBV12-4; abundance: many
CDR3aa: CASSLANPTGGGGYTF; CDR3nt: TGTGCCAGCAGCTTAGCGAACCCAACAGGGGGCGGCGGCTACACCTTC; j_gene: TRBJ1-2; d_gene: TRBD1; v_gene: TRBV7-2; abundance: many
CDR3aa: CASSPLTGGTYEQYF; CDR3nt: TGTGCCAGCAGTCCGTTGACAGGGGGGACCTACGAGCAGTACTTC; j_gene: TRBJ2-7; d_gene: TRBD1; v_gene: TRBV28; abundance: few
CDR3aa: CASSPSIALADTQYF; CDR3nt: TGTGCCAGCAGTCCTTCGATAGCCTTGGCAGATACGCAGTATTTT; j_gene: TRBJ2-3; d_gene: -; v_gene: TRBV27; abundance: few
CDR3aa: CASSQDPGNTGELFF; CDR3nt: TGTGCCAGCAGCCAGGACCCGGGCAACACCGGGGAGCTGTTTTTT; j_gene: TRBJ2-2; d_gene: -; v_gene: TRBV4-2; abundance: -
CDR3aa: CASRETGRETQYF; CDR3nt: TGTGCCAGCAGGGAGACAGGGAGGGAGACCCAGTACTTC; j_gene: TRBJ2-5; d_gene: -; v_gene: TRBV12-3/TRBV12-4; abundance: many
CDR3aa: CASSELGTENYGYTF; CDR3nt: TGTGCCAGCAGTGAATTAGGGACAGAAAACTATGGCTACACCTTC; j_gene: TRBJ1-2; d_gene: TRBD1; v_gene: TRBV25-1; abundance: -
CDR3aa: CASSWSGSTDTQYF; CDR3nt: TGTGCCAGCAGCTGGAGCGGTAGCACAGATACGCAGTATTTT; j_gene: TRBJ2-3; d_gene: -; v_gene: TRBV7-3; abundance: few
CDR3aa: CASGLADTGELFF; CDR3nt: TGTGCTAGTGGGCTAGCCGACACCGGGGAGCTGTTTTTT; j_gene: TRBJ2-2; d_gene: -; v_gene: TRBV12-5; abundance: -
CDR3aa: CASSAPPWGLAEDYEQYF; CDR3nt: TGCGCCAGCAGCGCCCCTCCTTGGGGACTAGCGGAAGACTACGAGCAGTACTTC; j_gene: TRBJ2-7; d_gene: TRBD2; v_gene: TRBV5-1; abundance: -
CDR3aa: CASSSLAGGSYEQYF; CDR3nt: TGTGCCAGCAGTTCACTAGCGGGAGGGTCCTACGAGCAGTACTTC; j_gene: TRBJ2-7; d_gene: TRBD2; v_gene: TRBV6-1; abundance: many
CDR3aa: CASSQDRDGANYGYTF; CDR3nt: TGCGCCAGCAGCCAAGATCGGGACGGAGCTAACTATGGCTACACCTTC; j_gene: TRBJ1-2; d_gene: -; v_gene: TRBV4-1; abundance: many
CDR3aa: CASSLVGSGANVLTF; CDR3nt: TGCGCCAGCAGCTTGGTGGGCTCTGGGGCCAACGTCCTGACTTTC; j_gene: TRBJ2-6; d_gene: -; v_gene: TRBV5-1; abundance: -
CDR3aa: CASRPQGVPNQPQHF; CDR3nt: TGTGCCAGCAGACCCCAGGGGGTCCCTAATCAGCCCCAGCATTTT; j_gene: TRBJ1-5; d_gene: TRBD1; v_gene: TRBV6-6; abundance: few
CDR3aa: CASSLKGLYNEQFF; CDR3nt: TGTGCCAGCAGTTTAAAAGGACTTTACAATGAGCAGTTCTTC; j_gene: TRBJ2-1; d_gene: -; v_gene: TRBV27; abundance: few
CDR3aa: CASSRDRTDEKLFF; CDR3nt: TGTGCCAGCAGCAGGGACAGGACGGACGAAAAACTGTTTTTT; j_gene: TRBJ1-4; d_gene: TRBD1; v_gene: TRBV7-8; abundance: few
CDR3aa: CAISRLAGAARSTDTQYF; CDR3nt: TGTGCCATCAGTAGACTAGCGGGAGCCGCCCGTAGCACAGATACGCAGTATTTT; j_gene: TRBJ2-3; d_gene: TRBD2; v_gene: TRBV10-3; abundance: -
CDR3aa: CAWSKSRTGVIEQYF; CDR3nt: TGTGCCTGGAGCAAATCAAGGACAGGGGTTATCGAGCAGTACTTC; j_gene: TRBJ2-7; d_gene: TRBD1; v_gene: TRBV30; abundance: many
CDR3aa: CASSAGQAHGYTF; CDR3nt: TGCGCCAGCAGCGCCGGACAGGCGCATGGCTACACCTTC; j_gene: TRBJ1-2; d_gene: TRBD1; v_gene: TRBV5-1; abundance: many
CDR3aa: CASSLRGSLRYEQYF; CDR3nt: TGTGCCAGCAGTTTACGGGGGAGTTTGAGGTACGAGCAGTACTTC; j_gene: TRBJ2-7; d_gene: -; v_gene: TRBV27; abundance: -
CDR3aa: CASSRGVAGASEQFF; CDR3nt: TGTGCCAGCAGTCGGGGGGTAGCGGGAGCTAGTGAGCAGTTCTTC; j_gene: TRBJ2-1; d_gene: TRBD2; v_gene: TRBV27; abundance: -
CDR3aa: CASSQPSGSKTDTQYF; CDR3nt: TGTGCCAGCAGCCAGCCGAGCGGGAGTAAGACAGATACGCAGTATTTT; j_gene: TRBJ2-3; d_gene: TRBD2; v_gene: TRBV4-2; abundance: many
CDR3aa: CASIGTGRRKQYF; CDR3nt: TGTGCCAGCATTGGGACAGGCCGTCGCAAGCAGTACTTC; j_gene: TRBJ2-7; d_gene: TRBD1; v_gene: TRBV2; abundance: few
CDR3aa: CASSLASETQYF; CDR3nt: TGTGCCAGCAGCTTAGCCAGCGAGACGCAGTATTTT; j_gene: TRBJ2-3; d_gene: -; v_gene: TRBV7-2; abundance: many
CDR3aa: CASSLRTGPGELFF; CDR3nt: TGCGCCAGCAGCTTGAGGACAGGACCCGGGGAGCTGTTTTTT; j_gene: TRBJ2-2; d_gene: TRBD1; v_gene: TRBV5-1; abundance: few
CDR3aa: CASSPGTGKTGELFF; CDR3nt: TGTGCCAGCTCTCCCGGGACAGGGAAGACCGGGGAGCTGTTTTTT; j_gene: TRBJ2-2; d_gene: TRBD1; v_gene: TRBV7-3; abundance: few
CDR3aa: CSARSETGSSYNEQFF; CDR3nt: TGCAGTGCTAGGTCCGAGACAGGTTCTTCCTACAATGAGCAGTTCTTC; j_gene: TRBJ2-1; d_gene: -; v_gene: TRBV20-1; abundance: few
CDR3aa: CASSSSGGGHEQFF; CDR3nt: TGTGCCAGCAGTTCTAGCGGGGGAGGGCATGAGCAGTTCTTC; j_gene: TRBJ2-1; d_gene: TRBD2; v_gene: TRBV12-3/TRBV12-4; abundance: -
CDR3aa: CASSGATDSSYNEQFF; CDR3nt: TGTGCCAGCAGCGGAGCCACAGATAGCTCCTACAATGAGCAGTTCTTC; j_gene: TRBJ2-1; d_gene: -; v_gene: TRBV9; abundance: -
CDR3aa: CASSEQVPGEQYF; CDR3nt: TGTGCCAGCAGTGAACAGGTTCCAGGAGAGCAGTACTTC; j_gene: TRBJ2-7; d_gene: -; v_gene: TRBV7-2; abundance: few
CDR3aa: CASSYEQGGRTDTQYF; CDR3nt: TGTGCCAGCAGTTACGAACAGGGAGGAAGAACAGATACGCAGTATTTT; j_gene: TRBJ2-3; d_gene: -; v_gene: TRBV6-6; abundance: many
CDR3aa: CAISESLVRNDGNTIYF; CDR3nt: TGTGCCATCAGTGAGAGTTTGGTCAGGAACGACGGAAACACCATATATTTT; j_gene: TRBJ1-3; d_gene: -; v_gene: TRBV10-3; abundance: few
CDR3aa: CAWSALLVNEQFF; CDR3nt: TGTGCCTGGAGTGCTCTATTAGTCAATGAGCAGTTCTTC; j_gene: TRBJ2-1; d_gene: -; v_gene: TRBV30; abundance: few
CDR3aa: CASRDGARNAGELFF; CDR3nt: TGCGCCAGCAGAGATGGGGCCAGGAACGCCGGGGAGCTGTTTTTT; j_gene: TRBJ2-2; d_gene: -; v_gene: TRBV5-1; abundance: few
CDR3aa: CSARRAETFF; CDR3nt: TGCAGTGCTAGACGTGCGGAGACGTTCTTC; j_gene: TRBJ2-1; d_gene: -; v_gene: TRBV20-1; abundance: -
CDR3aa: CASSPPGTSAQETQYF; CDR3nt: TGTGCCAGCTCACCGCCTGGGACTAGCGCACAAGAGACCCAGTACTTC; j_gene: TRBJ2-5; d_gene: TRBD2; v_gene: TRBV18; abundance: many
CDR3aa: CAISESTDAADTQYF; CDR3nt: TGTGCCATCAGTGAGTCAACCGACGCCGCAGATACGCAGTATTTT; j_gene: TRBJ2-3; d_gene: -; v_gene: TRBV10-3; abundance: many
CDR3aa: CASSLEYGGHSPLHF; CDR3nt: TGTGCCAGCAGTTTAGAATACGGCGGTCATTCACCCCTCCACTTT; j_gene: TRBJ1-6; d_gene: -; v_gene: TRBV12-3/TRBV12-4; abundance: -
CDR3aa: CATSRKQGVGQPQHF; CDR3nt: TGTGCCACCAGCAGAAAACAGGGGGTTGGTCAGCCCCAGCATTTT; j_gene: TRBJ1-5; d_gene: TRBD1; v_gene: TRBV15; abundance: -
CDR3aa: CASSGSGSSTDTQYF; CDR3nt: TGTGCCAGCAGCGGTAGCGGGAGCAGCACAGATACGCAGTATTTT; j_gene: TRBJ2-3; d_gene: TRBD2; v_gene: TRBV9; abundance: -
CDR3aa: CATSRRGLRSGELFF; CDR3nt: TGTGCCACCAGCAGAAGGGGACTCAGATCCGGGGAGCTGTTTTTT; j_gene: TRBJ2-2; d_gene: -; v_gene: TRBV15; abundance: -
CDR3aa: CSARTPGTSGSSSYNEQFF; CDR3nt: TGCAGTGCTAGAACTCCCGGGACTAGCGGCTCCAGCTCCTACAATGAGCAGTTCTTC; j_gene: TRBJ2-1; d_gene: TRBD2; v_gene: TRBV20-1; abundance: -
CDR3aa: CASSHLDRGNYGYTF; CDR3nt: TGTGCCAGCAGCCATCTGGACAGGGGTAACTATGGCTACACCTTC; j_gene: TRBJ1-2; d_gene: TRBD1; v_gene: TRBV7-9; abundance: few
CDR3aa: CSVRQGEKLFF; CDR3nt: TGCAGCGTCCGCCAAGGGGAAAAACTGTTTTTT; j_gene: TRBJ1-4; d_gene: -; v_gene: TRBV29-1; abundance: many
CDR3aa: CASSARDRGLTDTQYF; CDR3nt: TGTGCCAGCAGCGCCCGGGACAGGGGCCTCACAGATACGCAGTATTTT; j_gene: TRBJ2-3; d_gene: TRBD1; v_gene: TRBV11-1; abundance: many
CDR3aa: CASSPKPGVTEAFF; CDR3nt: TGTGCCAGCTCACCAAAACCAGGGGTCACTGAAGCTTTCTTT; j_gene: TRBJ1-1; d_gene: -; v_gene: TRBV18; abundance: few
CDR3aa: CASSATGLAEAFF; CDR3nt: TGTGCCAGCAGTGCAACAGGGCTGGCTGAAGCTTTCTTT; j_gene: TRBJ1-1; d_gene: -; v_gene: TRBV6-1; abundance: -
CDR3aa: CASGRTGLTDTQYF; CDR3nt: TGTGCCAGCGGAAGGACGGGGCTCACAGATACGCAGTATTTT; j_gene: TRBJ2-3; d_gene: -; v_gene: TRBV12-3/TRBV12-4; abundance: many
CDR3aa: CASSAHRDHNYGYTF; CDR3nt: TGTGCCAGCAGCGCGCACAGGGATCACAACTATGGCTACACCTTC; j_gene: TRBJ1-2; d_gene: -; v_gene: TRBV7-9; abundance: few